The source of this T cell receptor beta chain is a study of T cell responses to AZD1222 COVID-19 vaccine. Study in general: Analyses pooled second doses at about 4 or about 12 weeks. Study-wide points: Among spike-specific TCRs, nearly half reportedly target unmutated variant regions. There were repertoire samples only from the period after the peak T cell response.

A word on this clone: Its antigen is undetermined.

V was shortened by 4 bases and J by 0 bases, with 12 bases between the two germline ends. The CDR3 length is 15 residues. Germline V gene lookup returns CDR1 SEHNR and CDR2 FQNEAQ (reference sequence). The method was immunoSEQ multiplex PCR; TCRdb's version includes in-frame clones alone and lacks a portion of them. The data contain about 82,000 clones, approximately 90% of them singletons. The clonotype comes from an adult in good health. This specimen was peripheral blood, taken on day 0 of AZD1222 vaccination. The rearrangement joins TRBV7-9 to TRBJ1-1; D may be TRBD1 (6 bases). The CDR3 is CASSSVDSLNTEAFF. The DNA of the CDR3 is TGTGCCAGCAGCTCGGTGGACAGCCTGAACACTGAAGCTTTCTTT.